A single sample is the source of the 26 T cell receptor beta chains below, sequenced in a study of OX40 agonist ivuxolimab in advanced cancers. Assay: immunoSEQ multiplex PCR; the TCRdb copy retains only in-frame clones and omits some. The sample holds approximately 41,000 clones, 89% seen once. Sample: CD4+ or CD8+ T cells sorted from blood, taken in a trial of the OX40 agonist ivuxolimab. The receptor source for this set is an adult with an advanced solid tumor such as melanoma, head and neck, liver or kidney cancer.

The chain has TRBV27 and TRBJ2-1; TRBD1 agrees at 8 bases. CDR1 is MNHEY, CDR2 SMNVEV, per germline (reference sequence). The junction had 4 bases not matched to a gene; V was cut back by 6 bases and J by 9 bases. This CDR3 has 12 amino acids. CDR3 in DNA: TGTGCCAGCAGGCAGGGGGCTCTTGAGCAGTTCTTC. Encoded protein: CASRQGALEQFF.

The V call is TRBV7-8, the J call TRBJ2-3, with D maybe TRBD2 (6 bases). Germline V CDR1 and CDR2: SGHVS, FQNEAQ. There are 12 residues in the CDR3. V lost 5 bases, J lost 10 bases, and 13 bases lay in between. In DNA form, the CDR3 reads TGTGCCAGCAGCACTAGCAGAATTTCGCAGTATTTT. Amino acid sequence: CASSTSRISQYF. Together with reference TRBV7-8 and TRBJ2-3, the CDR3 gives the full variable domain: GAGVSQSPRYKVAKRGQDVALRCDPISGHVSLFWYQQALGQGPEFLTYFQNEAQLDKSGLPSDRFFAERPEGSVSTLKIQRTQQEDSAVYLCASSTSRISQYFGPGTRLTVL.

V usage is TRBV27 and J usage is TRBJ2-3, with D unclear. Trimming removed 5 bases at V and 6 bases at J, with 15 bases between. The CDR3 runs to 14 residues. Germline V gives CDR1 MNHEY, CDR2 SMNVEV (reference sequence). The CDR3: CASSPRLASDTQYF. The CDR3 nucleotides are TGTGCCAGCAGTCCCCGATTAGCTTCGGATACGCAGTATTTT.

The V call is TRBV6-6, the J call TRBJ2-7; D is undetermined. V was cut by 1 base and J by 6 bases, with 10 bases left in between. This CDR3 spans 13 amino acids. CDR1 MNHNY and CDR2 SVGAGI come from the germline V gene (reference sequence). CDR3 sequence (DNA): TGTGCCAGCAGTTACTTAGAGGACGGCGAGCAGTACTTC. Protein sequence: CASSYLEDGEQYF.

The gene calls are TRBV9 and TRBJ2-5, with unresolved D. Trimming took off 0 bases at V and 5 bases at J, with 11 bases between the two ends. This CDR3 region has 14 residues. Germline V gene lookup returns CDR1 SGDLS and CDR2 YYNGEE. CDR3 region: CASSVGAPRETQYF. As DNA, the CDR3 is TGTGCCAGCAGCGTAGGGGCGCCAAGGGAGACCCAGTACTTC.

The chain links TRBV27 to TRBJ2-1; D may be TRBD2 (5 bases). Deletions cut 9 bases from V and 3 bases from J, with 15 bases between. Germline loops: CDR1 MNHEY, CDR2 SMNVEV (reference sequence). This CDR3 has 14 amino acids. The CDR3 DNA follows: TGTGCCAGTCGAACCCGAGACTACTACAATGAGCAGTTCTTC. It encodes CASRTRDYYNEQFF.

This clone was seen only a few times. V and J are TRBV7-9 and TRBJ2-7; tentative D call: TRBD2 (6 bases). Germline CDR1 reads SEHNR; CDR2 reads FQNEAQ (reference sequence). Trimming shortened V by 0 bases and J by 5 bases, and 11 bases separated the two germline ends. This CDR3 has 14 residues. The CDR3 DNA sequence: TGTGCCAGCAGCTTAGCGGAGGGCGGCCACGAGCAGTACTTC. Protein sequence: CASSLAEGGHEQYF.

The chain employs TRBV9 and TRBJ1-2, with D hard to call. The CDR3 consists of 12 residues. Trimming removed 0 bases from V and 5 bases from J, with 5 bases in between. Germline loops: CDR1 SGDLS, CDR2 YYNGEE. CDR3 sequence (DNA): TGTGCCAGCAGCGTAGGCGGGTATGGCTACACCTTC. This gives the protein CASSVGGYGYTF.

The V gene is TRBV7-2, the J gene TRBJ1-2; 7 bases agree with TRBD1. The CDR3 runs to 16 residues. The V segment lost 2 bases and the J segment 8 bases; nucleotides outside the gene matches: 14. Germline V lookup: CDR1 SGHTA, CDR2 FQGNSA. The CDR3 DNA reads as TGTGCCAGCAGCTTATTTCCCCTGGACAGGCGGGACGGCTACACCTTC. This gives the protein CASSLFPLDRRDGYTF.

This clone was picked up one time. V is TRBV9 and J is TRBJ2-7; D possibly uses TRBD1 or TRBD2 (5 bases each). The length of the CDR3 is 17 residues. V dropped 3 bases and J dropped 0 bases, with 19 bases sitting between them. Germline CDR1 reads SGDLS; CDR2 reads YYNGEE. CDR3 sequence (DNA): TGTGCCAGCAGCGCCACCGGGACCCCGAGGGGCTCCTACGAGCAGTACTTC. This gives the protein CASSATGTPRGSYEQYF. Supplemented by reference TRBV9 and TRBJ2-7, the full variable domain reads DSGVTQTPKHLITATGQRVTLRCSPRSGDLSVYWYQQSLDQGLQFLIQYYNGEERAKGNILERFSAQQFPDLHSELNLSSLELGDSALYFCASSATGTPRGSYEQYFGPGTRLTVT.

The V call is TRBV6-5, the J call TRBJ2-7, with 9 bases identical to TRBD1. Germline values: CDR1 MNHEY, CDR2 SVGAGI. The ends lost 6 bases at V and 2 bases at J; junction bases unmatched: 5. The length of the CDR3 is 14 residues. In DNA form, the CDR3 reads TGTGCCAGCAGCTCACAGGGGGCCGCCTACGAGCAGTACTTC. Translated, it gives CASSSQGAAYEQYF.

This rearrangement joins TRBV25-1 to TRBJ2-7; D is unclear. V gave up 6 bases and J gave up 0 bases, with 6 bases separating them. Germline V CDR1 and CDR2: MGHDK, SYGVNS. The CDR3 has 12 amino acids. CDR3 coding DNA: TGTGCCAGCAGCCCGAGCTCCTACGAGCAGTACTTC. It translates to CASSPSSYEQYF.

J is TRBJ1-5 and V is TRBV7-6; the D gene is possibly TRBD1 (6 bases). Trimming stripped 3 bases from V and 3 bases from J, with 12 bases between. This CDR3 region has 15 residues. Germline V lookup: CDR1 SGHVS, CDR2 FNYEAQ. The CDR3 DNA reads TGTGCCAGCAGCTTGGGGGCGATGCTCAATCAGCCCCAGCATTTT. Protein: CASSLGAMLNQPQHF.

This clone was detected only once. The V gene is TRBV28, the J gene TRBJ1-1, with no clear D. Per germline, CDR1 MDHEN and CDR2 SYDVKM. With 2 bases removed from V and 3 bases from J, the gap between germline ends came to 7 bases. CDR3 size: 13 residues. CDR3 loop: CASSLRGDTEAFF. CDR3 nucleotide sequence: TGTGCCAGCAGTTTACGCGGGGACACTGAAGCTTTCTTT.

The chain employs TRBV7-8 and TRBJ2-4, with 7 positions matching TRBD2. Germline lookup yields CDR1 SGHVS and CDR2 FQNEAQ. J gave up 0 bases and V 1 base, and 12 bases lay outside the gene matches. The CDR3 totals 19 residues. The CDR3 DNA reads TGTGCCAGCAGCTTAGATTATCGGCAGCGGGGCCTAGCCAAAAACATTCAGTACTTC. This sequence encodes CASSLDYRQRGLAKNIQYF. The full variable domain, in which reference TRBV7-8 and TRBJ2-4 provide the parts outside the CDR3, is GAGVSQSPRYKVAKRGQDVALRCDPISGHVSLFWYQQALGQGPEFLTYFQNEAQLDKSGLPSDRFFAERPEGSVSTLKIQRTQQEDSAVYLCASSLDYRQRGLAKNIQYFGAGTRLSVL.

The rearrangement uses TRBV28 and TRBJ2-7; TRBD1 matches 7 bases. CDR1 is MDHEN, CDR2 SYDVKM, per germline. The CDR3 runs to 13 residues. V lost 2 bases to trimming and J lost 4 bases; unmatched junction nucleotides: 2. CDR3 DNA sequence: TGTGCCAGCAGTTTAATACAGGGGTACGAGCAGTACTTC. Residues: CASSLIQGYEQYF.

The gene calls are TRBV28 and TRBJ1-6; D is uncertain. The CDR3 length is 12 residues. Deletions cut 3 bases from V and 6 bases from J, with 3 bases between. Germline V gene data show CDR1 as MDHEN and CDR2 as SYDVKM. The CDR3 DNA is TGTGCCAGCAGTTTCGGTAATTCACCCCTCCACTTT. Residues: CASSFGNSPLHF.

This chain links TRBV6-5 with TRBJ2-7; TRBD1 matches 11 bases. This CDR3 is 14 amino acids long. Germline V lookup: CDR1 MNHEY, CDR2 SVGAGI. V shed 6 bases and J 5 bases; nucleotides not matched to a gene: 6. Here the CDR3 DNA reads TGTGCCAGCAGGACCGGACAGGGGGCCCACGAGCAGTACTTC. Translated, it gives CASRTGQGAHEQYF.

The chain employs TRBV19 and TRBJ1-5; D might be TRBD1 (5 bases). V lost 5 bases and J lost 4, with 9 bases in between. This CDR3 spans 13 amino acids. The germline gives CDR1 LNHDA, CDR2 SQIVND (reference sequence). The CDR3 DNA is TGTGCCAGTAGTCAGGGTGGTAATCAGCCCCAGCATTTT. Protein product: CASSQGGNQPQHF.

V gene TRBV28 combines with J gene TRBJ2-7; the match to TRBD1 covers 7 bases. V shed 6 bases and J 0 bases; nucleotides not matched to a gene: 11. The CDR3 is 16 amino acids. Germline V gene lookup returns CDR1 MDHEN and CDR2 SYDVKM. The CDR3 bases are TGTGCCAGCAGGCCAGGACAGGCTGGCCCCTCCTACGAGCAGTACTTC. This translates into CASRPGQAGPSYEQYF. Looking up the rest from reference TRBV28 and TRBJ2-7 gives the full variable domain: DVKVTQSSRYLVKRTGEKVFLECVQDMDHENMFWYRQDPGLGLRLIYFSYDVKMKEKGDIPEGYSVSREKKERFSLILESASTNQTSMYLCASRPGQAGPSYEQYFGPGTRLTVT.

The gene calls are TRBV27 and TRBJ2-1; TRBD2 is a possible D gene (7 bases). Trimming stripped 5 bases from V and 3 bases from J, with 11 bases between. The CDR3 is 14 amino acids. CDR1 MNHEY and CDR2 SMNVEV come from the germline V gene (reference sequence). DNA of the CDR3: TGTGCCAGCAGTGTGGGGGGGCTCTACAATGAGCAGTTCTTC. Encoded protein: CASSVGGLYNEQFF.

The V call is TRBV7-2, the J call TRBJ2-7; a possible D gene is TRBD1 (5 bases). CDR1 and CDR2 from the germline V gene are SGHTA and FQGNSA. The CDR3 length is 14 residues. The V gene lost 5 bases and the J gene lost 4 bases, with 15 bases spanning the gap. CDR3 DNA sequence: TGTGCCAGCAGCATTTTCGTAGGGGATTACGAGCAGTACTTC. It yields the protein CASSIFVGDYEQYF.

The rearrangement links TRBV2 to TRBJ1-2, with 11 bases matching TRBD1. The V gene end was trimmed by 7 bases and the J gene end by 5 bases; junction bases not matched to a gene: 6. Germline CDR1 reads SNHLY; CDR2 reads FYNNEI. The CDR3 totals 14 residues. CDR3 protein: CASTTGQGVYGYTF. CDR3 coding DNA: TGTGCCAGCACCACGGGACAGGGGGTTTATGGCTACACCTTC.

The chain employs TRBV5-6 and TRBJ2-5; D is perhaps TRBD1 or TRBD2 (5 bases each). V was cut by 5 bases and J by 0 bases, with 20 bases left in between. Germline V gene data show CDR1 as SGHDT and CDR2 as YYEEEE. The CDR3 totals 17 residues. In DNA form, the CDR3 reads TGTGCCAGCAGACCCTGGGGAGCAGGGCACTACCAAGAGACCCAGTACTTC. Protein sequence: CASRPWGAGHYQETQYF.

The gene calls are TRBV5-1 and TRBJ2-1; no reliable D call. This CDR3 has 13 amino acids. The germline V gene encodes CDR1 SGHRS and CDR2 YFSETQ. Trimming shortened V by 0 bases and J by 6 bases, and 7 bases separated the two germline ends. The DNA for the CDR3 is TGCGCCAGCAGCTTGGCGTGGGGCAATGAGCAGTTCTTC. Protein sequence: CASSLAWGNEQFF.

The chain uses TRBV7-9 and TRBJ1-1; TRBD1 is a possible D gene (5 bases). The CDR3 loop spans 14 amino acids. V was clipped by 8 bases and J by 0 bases, with 13 bases between them. Germline loops: CDR1 SEHNR, CDR2 FQNEAQ (reference sequence). The CDR3 coding sequence is TGTGCCAGCCTCTCCGGGGCCATGAACACTGAAGCTTTCTTT. Amino acid sequence: CASLSGAMNTEAFF.